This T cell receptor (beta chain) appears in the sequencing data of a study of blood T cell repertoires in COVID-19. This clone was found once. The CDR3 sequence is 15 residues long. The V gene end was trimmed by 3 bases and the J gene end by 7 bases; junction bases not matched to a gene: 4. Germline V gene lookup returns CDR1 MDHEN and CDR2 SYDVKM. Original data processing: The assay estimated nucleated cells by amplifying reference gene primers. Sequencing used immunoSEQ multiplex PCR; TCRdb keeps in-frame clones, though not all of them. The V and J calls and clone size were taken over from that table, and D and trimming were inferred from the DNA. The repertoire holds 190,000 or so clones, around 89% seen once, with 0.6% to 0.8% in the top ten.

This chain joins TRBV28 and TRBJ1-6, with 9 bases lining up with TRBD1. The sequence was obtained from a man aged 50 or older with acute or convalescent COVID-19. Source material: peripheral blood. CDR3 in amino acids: CASSFGDRANSPLHF. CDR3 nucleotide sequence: TGTGCCAGCAGTTTTGGGGACAGGGCAAATTCACCCCTCCACTTT.